The T cell receptor beta chain described here comes from a study of breast tumors, draining lymph nodes, adjacent tissues. The study's findings and limits: Tumor T cell lymph node origin was a supported hypothesis, not proven. Data fit most tumor T cells coming from lymph node, expanding in tumor.

The germline V gene has CDR1 DFQATT and CDR2 SNEGSKA (reference sequence). V lost 1 base, J lost 3 bases, and 10 bases lay in between. The CDR3 contains 14 residues. About this clonotype: Its antigen remains unidentified.

In TCRdb, the multiplex PCR reads were re-called with MiXCR into one record per CDR3 protein. The table includes around 250,000 distinct CDR3 sequences, 34% detected once. Breast cancer patients provided tissue from their axillary draining lymph nodes. Specimen: axillary lymph node tissue. The genes are TRBV20-1 and TRBJ2-1, with D maybe TRBD2 (6 bases). The clonotype originates from a female donor with breast cancer. Some clones in this sample may be carry-over from other donors' samples. In nucleotides, the CDR3 is TGCAGTGCTAGAGGGGACGGGAGCTACAATGAGCAGTTCTTC. Amino acid sequence: CSARGDGSYNEQFF.